Described below is a single T cell receptor beta chain sequence and its context. Its antigen target is currently unknown. No base quality values were provided; no much bigger clone lies one nucleotide off. Genomic DNA was extracted from sorted cells for sequencing of the TCRbeta CDR3 region. The immunoSEQ Assay was used for sequencing of TCRbeta CDR3 regions. TCRdb holds this immuneACCESS table with in-frame rearrangements only. Some clones are missing; in checked studies, unresolved V genes explain under half, and the rest has no known cause. The sample table lists about 36,000 clones, 78% of them with a count of one. About 13% of the sample goes to the ten largest clones. This sample was taken from a study of OX40 agonist ivuxolimab in advanced cancers. As for the study more broadly: Ivuxolimab was an agonistic, fully human IgG2 monoclonal antibody directed against OX40 (CD134), a costimulatory receptor. The purpose of peripheral TCRbeta sequencing was to test whether ivuxolimab changed TCR sequence diversity and led to clonal T-cell expansion. Patients were allowed to have had prior anti-PD-1, anti-PD-L1 or anti-CTLA-4 therapy, and around 43% of the dose-escalation patients had been treated with checkpoint inhibitors. In the dose-escalation cohort, around four fifths of patients were male, and the mean age was approximately 60 years, with a range of about 23 to 85. Intravenous ivuxolimab was administered to patients every 2 weeks at six dose levels: 0.01, 0.1, 0.3, 1.5, 3 and 10 mg/kg. The monotherapy dose-escalation portion (N of about 47 patients) of the phase I ivuxolimab trial is reported in the paper. Of the 50 to 55 patients in dose escalation, some 20 had hepatocellular carcinoma, some 15 had melanoma, 9 had renal cell carcinoma and 9 had head and neck cancer. Partial responses occurred in three dose-escalation patients: two with cutaneous melanoma and one with hepatocellular carcinoma. Overall study outcomes, separate from this receptor: Low levels of normalized T-cell clonal expansion were also seen in some patients who did not respond. In the 0.1-3.0 mg/kg groups, partial responders were among the patients with the lowest normalized peripheral clonal expansion, particularly in CD8+ T cells. At doses of 0.1 to 3.0 mg/kg, clonal expansion of both CD4+ and CD8+ T cells in blood was seen between baseline and week 6. After ivuxolimab, CD8+ T cells had more expanded clones than CD4+ T cells on average. The antigen specificity of the peripheral T cells that underwent clonal expansion was not determined.

The trial excluded patients who had a history of autoimmune disease or who were on systemic immunosuppression. In every dose cohort, peripheral blood was drawn for TCR sequencing at baseline, cycle 4 day 1, and cycle 7 day 1. The samples were drawn from a first-in-human, open-label, multicenter phase I dose-escalation trial of ivuxolimab. The trial enrolled adults with locally advanced or metastatic head and neck squamous cell, hepatocellular, melanoma or renal cell carcinoma. Before TCR sequencing, CD4+ T cells and CD8+ T cells from peripheral blood were sorted into separate populations. CDR3 length: 15 amino acids, cysteine to phenylalanine. Only the CDR3 part of the read is kept: 45 bases, read in frame from the first base. V and J are trimmed by 5 bases and 5 bases, and the gene matches miss 10 bases of the junction. In the germline V gene, CDR1 corresponds to SNHLY and CDR2 to FYNNEI.

The sample consisted of CD4+ or CD8+ T cells sorted from blood, taken in a trial of the OX40 agonist ivuxolimab. This clonotype originated in an adult with an advanced solid tumor such as melanoma, head and neck, liver or kidney cancer. The rearranged segments are TRBV2 and TRBJ1-2, with 8 central nucleotides matching TRBD1. The DNA sequence is given as TGTGCCAGCAGTCGCTCGAAGGGACAGGTATATGGCTACACCTTC. This translates into CASSRSKGQVYGYTF. Outside the CDR3, residues come from the reference TRBV2 and TRBJ1-2 proteins, so the full variable domain is: EPEVTQTPSHQVTQMGQEVILRCVPISNHLYFYWYRQILGQKVEFLVSFYNNEISEKSEIFDDQFSVERPDGSNFTLKIRSTKLEDSAMYFCASSRSKGQVYGYTFGSGTRLTVV.